Each of the 15 T cell receptor beta chains below was sequenced from the same sample in a study of Ad26.COV2.S vaccination and SARS-CoV-2 variants. Some clones are missing from TCRdb's copy, which holds only in-frame ones; the method was immunoSEQ multiplex PCR. The repertoire holds roughly 420,000 clones, approximately 89% seen once, with about 2.5% in the top ten. Treatment denoted: approximately 18 received Ad26.COV2.S at low or high dose, single or two shots; about 5 received placebo; per-sample allocation not given. On day 63 after the first injection, vaccine and placebo recipients gave samples. The sample was peripheral blood, taken in a trial of Ad26.COV2.S vaccine versus placebo. These receptor sequences come from a person between 18 and 60 years old who received the Ad26.COV2.S COVID-19 vaccine or a placebo.

This clone was seen a few times. CDR3 in amino acids: CASTLFISSYEQYF. DNA of the CDR3: TGTGCCAGCACCCTCTTTATTAGCTCCTACGAGCAGTACTTC. The rearrangement links TRBV7-8 to TRBJ2-7, with D unresolved. The germline gives CDR1 SGHVS, CDR2 FQNEAQ. Trimming left V 7 bases short and J 0 bases short, with 13 bases between. This CDR3 contains 14 residues.

The genes are TRBV4-3 and TRBJ2-5, with 8 bases identical to TRBD1. Unmatched junction bases numbered 11, after V lost 3 bases and J lost 5 bases. Germline V gene lookup returns CDR1 LGHNA and CDR2 YSLEER. This CDR3 contains 16 residues. CDR3 coding DNA: TGCGCCAGCAGCCACAGCCTCAGGGGGCGAGGGGAGACCCAGTACTTC. This encodes CASSHSLRGRGETQYF.

This clone was counted only a few times. V and J are TRBV15 and TRBJ2-1; a possible D gene is TRBD1 (5 bases). This CDR3 contains 14 residues. Germline V CDR1 and CDR2: LNHNV, YYDKDF (reference sequence). V shed 4 bases and J shed 8 bases, with 15 bases lying between them. This CDR3 reads CATSTSRGVDEQFF. The DNA of the CDR3 is TGTGCCACCAGCACCTCAAGGGGTGTGGATGAGCAGTTCTTC.

The chain has TRBV5-1 and TRBJ1-4, with a weak D call TRBD1 (6 bases). V was pared by 0 bases and J by 5 bases, with 17 bases between. This CDR3 region has 17 residues. Germline values: CDR1 SGHRS, CDR2 YFSETQ. The CDR3 DNA reads TGCGCCAGCAGCTTGGGACGAATTCGGGACATCAATGAAAAACTGTTTTTT. As protein: CASSLGRIRDINEKLFF.

The chain employs TRBV5-1 and TRBJ1-1, with 9 bases identical to TRBD1. V dropped 6 bases and J dropped 4; count of bases not matched to a gene: 7. In germline, CDR1 is SGHRS, CDR2 YFSETQ. This CDR3 is built from 14 residues. CDR3 sequence (DNA): TGCGCCAGCACCCCGACAGGGGGGAGCACTGAAGCTTTCTTT. It is translated as CASTPTGGSTEAFF.

This clone came up once. The rearrangement uses TRBV7-3 and TRBJ2-5; D remains unclear. This CDR3 contains 13 residues. V was shortened by 3 bases and J by 2 bases, with 7 bases between the two germline ends. Germline V lookup: CDR1 SGHTA, CDR2 FQGTGA. The CDR3 region has the DNA TGTGCCAGCAGCTTCCGGGTACAAGAGACCCAGTACTTC. Protein product: CASSFRVQETQYF.

This sequence joins TRBV27 and TRBJ1-5, with D perhaps TRBD1 (5 bases). Trimming took off 4 bases at V and 3 bases at J, with 16 bases between the two ends. The CDR3 is made up of 16 amino acids. The germline V gene encodes CDR1 MNHEY and CDR2 SMNVEV (reference sequence). This CDR3 is CASSYTGGTDNQPQHF. The CDR3 bases are TGTGCCAGCAGTTACACAGGTGGGACGGACAATCAGCCCCAGCATTTT.

The chain combines TRBV9 with TRBJ1-1; D ambiguous. V shed 0 bases and J shed 1 base, with 10 bases lying between them. From germline, CDR1 is SGDLS and CDR2 YYNGEE. The CDR3 consists of 15 residues. This chain's CDR3 is CASSVAISGNTEAFF. CDR3 bases: TGTGCCAGCAGCGTAGCTATCTCAGGGAACACTGAAGCTTTCTTT.

V is TRBV5-1 and J is TRBJ1-1; D might be TRBD1 (5 bases). Trimming cost V 3 bases and J 6 bases, with 12 bases left between them. Germline V gene data show CDR1 as SGHRS and CDR2 as YFSETQ. The CDR3 extends over 13 amino acids. The CDR3 DNA reads TGCGCCAGCAGCTCGGGCGGGACCCCTGAAGCTTTCTTT. This translates into CASSSGGTPEAFF.

The chain joins TRBV5-1 to TRBJ2-3; TRBD1 matches at 8 bases. The trim removed 5 bases at V and 3 bases at J, leaving 5 bases unmatched. The CDR3 totals 14 residues. Germline-derived CDR1 and CDR2 are SGHRS and YFSETQ. The CDR3 sequence: CASRNGQGTDTQYF. The CDR3 coding sequence is TGCGCCAGCAGAAACGGACAGGGTACAGATACGCAGTATTTT.

The chain joins TRBV28 to TRBJ1-3; no firm D call. The V end was cut by 6 bases, the J end by 0 bases, with 12 bases between. Germline values: CDR1 MDHEN, CDR2 SYDVKM. This CDR3 contains 15 residues. The CDR3 protein is CASRMAGSSGNTIYF. Here the CDR3 DNA reads TGTGCCAGCAGGATGGCGGGCAGCTCTGGAAACACCATATATTTT.

The rearrangement links TRBV3-1 (or the pseudogene TRBV3-2) to TRBJ1-2; TRBD1 matches 7 bases. The CDR3 spans 14 residues. The V gene's germline CDR1 is LGHDT and CDR2 YNNKEL (reference sequence). Trimming at V came to 1 base and at J to 6 bases, leaving 5 bases not matched to a gene. CDR3 protein: CASSQVAGGDGYTF. The CDR3 nucleotides are TGTGCCAGCAGCCAAGTTGCAGGGGGGGATGGCTACACCTTC.

The rearrangement links TRBV5-3 to TRBJ1-5, with D perhaps matching TRBD1 (5 bases). TRBV5-3 is treated as an ORF (open reading frame) with a function not yet certain. This CDR3 is built from 16 residues. With 3 bases removed from V and 0 bases from J, the gap between germline ends came to 13 bases. The CDR3 here is CARSYGHPYSNQPQHF. Here the CDR3 DNA reads TGTGCCAGAAGCTATGGACACCCGTATAGCAATCAGCCCCAGCATTTT.

This chain links TRBV3-1 (or the pseudogene TRBV3-2) with TRBJ2-1, with 9 bases lining up with TRBD2. This CDR3 has 18 residues. The ends lost 1 base at V and 8 bases at J; junction bases unmatched: 15. In germline, CDR1 is LGHDT, CDR2 YNNKEL (reference sequence). The CDR3 here is CASSQVISSGARGDEQFF. CDR3 sequence (DNA): TGTGCCAGCAGCCAAGTGATATCTAGCGGGGCCCGAGGGGATGAGCAGTTCTTC.

This clone was picked up one time. The CDR3 region is CASRGTGTSGYNEQFF. CDR3 DNA sequence: TGTGCCAGCCGGGGCACCGGGACTAGCGGATACAATGAGCAGTTCTTC. V usage is TRBV7-2 and J usage is TRBJ2-1, with 11 nucleotides matching TRBD2. The CDR3 has 16 residues. V trimming: 8 bases; J trimming: 4 bases; junction bases outside the gene matches: 10. Germline values: CDR1 SGHTA, CDR2 FQGNSA.